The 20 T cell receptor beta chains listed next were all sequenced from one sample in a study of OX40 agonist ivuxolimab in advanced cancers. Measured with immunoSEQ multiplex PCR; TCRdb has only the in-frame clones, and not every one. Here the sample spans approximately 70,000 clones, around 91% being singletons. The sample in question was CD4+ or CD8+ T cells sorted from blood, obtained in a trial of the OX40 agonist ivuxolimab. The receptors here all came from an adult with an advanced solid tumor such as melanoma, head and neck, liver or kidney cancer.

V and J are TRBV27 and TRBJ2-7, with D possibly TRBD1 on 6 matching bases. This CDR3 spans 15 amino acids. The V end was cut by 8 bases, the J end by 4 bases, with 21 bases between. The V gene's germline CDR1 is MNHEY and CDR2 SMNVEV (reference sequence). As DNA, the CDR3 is TGTGCCAGCTACCCTTGGGGGCCGTCCCCTTACGAGCAGTACTTC. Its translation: CASYPWGPSPYEQYF.

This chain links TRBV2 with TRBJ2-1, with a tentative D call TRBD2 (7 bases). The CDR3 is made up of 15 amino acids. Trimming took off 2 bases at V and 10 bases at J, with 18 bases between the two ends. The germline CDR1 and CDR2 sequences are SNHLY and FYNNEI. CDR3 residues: CASSELAGAPLEQFF. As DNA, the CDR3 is TGTGCCAGCAGTGAATTGGCGGGGGCCCCTCTAGAGCAGTTCTTC. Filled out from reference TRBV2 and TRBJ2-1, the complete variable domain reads EPEVTQTPSHQVTQMGQEVILRCVPISNHLYFYWYRQILGQKVEFLVSFYNNEISEKSEIFDDQFSVERPDGSNFTLKIRSTKLEDSAMYFCASSELAGAPLEQFFGPGTRLTVL.

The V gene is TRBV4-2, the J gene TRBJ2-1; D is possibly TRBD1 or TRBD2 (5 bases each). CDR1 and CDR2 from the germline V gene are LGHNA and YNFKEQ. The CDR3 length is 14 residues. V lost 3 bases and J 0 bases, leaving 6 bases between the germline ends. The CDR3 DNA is TGTGCCAGCAGCCAGGGGGACTCCTACAATGAGCAGTTCTTC. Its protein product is CASSQGDSYNEQFF.

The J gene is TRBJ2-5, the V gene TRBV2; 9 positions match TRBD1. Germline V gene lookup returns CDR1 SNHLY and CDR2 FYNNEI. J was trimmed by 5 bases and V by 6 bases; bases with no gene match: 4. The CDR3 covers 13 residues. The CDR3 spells CASSPTGGETQYF. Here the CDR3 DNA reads TGTGCCAGCAGCCCGACAGGGGGGGAGACCCAGTACTTC.

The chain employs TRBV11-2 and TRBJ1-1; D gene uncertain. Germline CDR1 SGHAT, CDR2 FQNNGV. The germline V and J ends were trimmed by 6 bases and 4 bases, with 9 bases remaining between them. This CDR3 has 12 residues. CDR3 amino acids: CASSRTGTEAFF. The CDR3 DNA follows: TGTGCCAGCAGTCGGACTGGCACTGAAGCTTTCTTT.

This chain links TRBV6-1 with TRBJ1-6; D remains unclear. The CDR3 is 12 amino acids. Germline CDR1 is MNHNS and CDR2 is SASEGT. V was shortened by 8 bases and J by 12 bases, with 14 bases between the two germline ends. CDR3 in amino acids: CASSMLEGPLHF. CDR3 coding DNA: TGTGCCAGCTCCATGCTGGAAGGACCCCTCCACTTT.

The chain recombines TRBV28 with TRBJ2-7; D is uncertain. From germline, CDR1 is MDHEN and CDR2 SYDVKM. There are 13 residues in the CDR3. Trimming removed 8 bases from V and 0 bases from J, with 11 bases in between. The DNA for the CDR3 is TGTGCCAGCGGGAAGGGTGGCTCCTACGAGCAGTACTTC. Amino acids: CASGKGGSYEQYF.

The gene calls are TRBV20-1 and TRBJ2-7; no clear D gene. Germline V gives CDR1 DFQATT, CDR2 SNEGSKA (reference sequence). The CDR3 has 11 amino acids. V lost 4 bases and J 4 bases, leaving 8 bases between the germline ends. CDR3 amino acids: CSAIYAYEQYF. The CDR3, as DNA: TGCAGTGCTATCTACGCTTACGAGCAGTACTTC.

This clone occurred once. The CDR3 loop is CASSVTTSGGTGELFF. The CDR3 DNA is TGTGCCAGCAGCGTAACGACTAGCGGGGGCACCGGGGAGCTGTTTTTT. The V and J genes are TRBV9 and TRBJ2-2; 12 nucleotides line up with TRBD2. V was pared by 1 base and J by 4 bases, with 2 bases of the junction left unmatched. Germline V lookup: CDR1 SGDLS, CDR2 YYNGEE. The CDR3 consists of 16 residues.

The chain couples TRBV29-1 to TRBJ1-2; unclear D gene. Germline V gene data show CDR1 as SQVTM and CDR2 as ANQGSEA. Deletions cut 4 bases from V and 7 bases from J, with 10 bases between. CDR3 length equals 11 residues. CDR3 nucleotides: TGCAGCGTTGTTTCGGTCGTTGGCTACACCTTC. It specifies CSVVSVVGYTF.

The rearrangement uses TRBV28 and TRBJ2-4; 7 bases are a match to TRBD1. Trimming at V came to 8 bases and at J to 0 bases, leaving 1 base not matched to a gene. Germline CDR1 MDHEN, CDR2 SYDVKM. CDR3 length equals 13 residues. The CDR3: CASRQGAKNIQYF. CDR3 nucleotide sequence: TGTGCCAGCCGACAGGGAGCCAAAAACATTCAGTACTTC.

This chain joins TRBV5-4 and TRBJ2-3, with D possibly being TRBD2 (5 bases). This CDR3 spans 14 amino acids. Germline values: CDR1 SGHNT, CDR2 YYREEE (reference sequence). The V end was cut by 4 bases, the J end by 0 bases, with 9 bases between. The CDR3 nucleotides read TGTGCCAGCAGCAGCGGCCTTAGCACAGATACGCAGTATTTT. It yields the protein CASSSGLSTDTQYF.

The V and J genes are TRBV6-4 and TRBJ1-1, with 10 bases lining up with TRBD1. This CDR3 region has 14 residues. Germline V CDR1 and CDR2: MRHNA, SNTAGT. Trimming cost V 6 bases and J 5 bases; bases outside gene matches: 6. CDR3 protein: CASRDRGFSTEAFF. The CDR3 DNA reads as TGTGCCAGCAGGGACAGGGGGTTTAGTACTGAAGCTTTCTTT.

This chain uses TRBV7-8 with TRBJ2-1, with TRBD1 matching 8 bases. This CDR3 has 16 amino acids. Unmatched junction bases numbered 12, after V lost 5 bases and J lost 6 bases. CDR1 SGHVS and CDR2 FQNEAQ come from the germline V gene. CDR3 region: CASSPGPDRAFNEQFF. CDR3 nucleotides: TGTGCCAGCAGCCCCGGGCCGGACAGGGCGTTCAATGAGCAGTTCTTC. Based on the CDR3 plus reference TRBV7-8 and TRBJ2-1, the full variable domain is GAGVSQSPRYKVAKRGQDVALRCDPISGHVSLFWYQQALGQGPEFLTYFQNEAQLDKSGLPSDRFFAERPEGSVSTLKIQRTQQEDSAVYLCASSPGPDRAFNEQFFGPGTRLTVL.

CDR3 nucleotide sequence: TGCGCCAGCAGTCGTGGGGGGGACAGCGGACGGCCCCAGCATTTT. It translates to CASSRGGDSGRPQHF. The chain joins TRBV4-1 to TRBJ1-5; 7 bases are a match to TRBD1. J was trimmed by 9 bases and V by 6 bases; bases with no gene match: 14. CDR1 MGHRA and CDR2 YSYEKL come from the germline V gene. The CDR3 runs to 15 residues.

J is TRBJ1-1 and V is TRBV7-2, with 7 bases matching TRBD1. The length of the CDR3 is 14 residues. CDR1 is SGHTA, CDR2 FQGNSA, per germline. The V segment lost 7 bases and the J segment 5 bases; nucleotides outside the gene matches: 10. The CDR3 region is CASTPWGRGTEAFF. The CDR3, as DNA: TGTGCCAGCACCCCCTGGGGCAGGGGGACTGAAGCTTTCTTT.

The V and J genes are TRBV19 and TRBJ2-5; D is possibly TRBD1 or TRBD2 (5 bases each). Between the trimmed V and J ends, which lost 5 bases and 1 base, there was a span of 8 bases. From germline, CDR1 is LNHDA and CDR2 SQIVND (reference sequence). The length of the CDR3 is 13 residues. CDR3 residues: CASSPGPQETQYF. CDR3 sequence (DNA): TGTGCCAGTAGTCCGGGGCCCCAAGAGACCCAGTACTTC.

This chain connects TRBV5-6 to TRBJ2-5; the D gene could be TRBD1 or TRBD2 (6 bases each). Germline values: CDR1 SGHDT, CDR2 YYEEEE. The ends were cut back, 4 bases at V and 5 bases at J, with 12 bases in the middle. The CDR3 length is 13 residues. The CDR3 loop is CASSRGLEETQYF. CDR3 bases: TGTGCCAGCAGCCGGGGGCTCGAGGAGACCCAGTACTTC.

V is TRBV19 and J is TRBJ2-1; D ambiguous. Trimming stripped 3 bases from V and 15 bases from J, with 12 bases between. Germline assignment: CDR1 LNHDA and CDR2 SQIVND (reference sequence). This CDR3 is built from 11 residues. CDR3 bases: TGTGCCAGTAGTATTTCGGACCGGCGGTTCTTC. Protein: CASSISDRRFF.

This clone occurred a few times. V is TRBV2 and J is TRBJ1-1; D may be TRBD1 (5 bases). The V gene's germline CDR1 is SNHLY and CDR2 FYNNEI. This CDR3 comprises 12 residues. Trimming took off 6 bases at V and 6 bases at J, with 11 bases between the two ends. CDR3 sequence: CASRLDSPEAFF. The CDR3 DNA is TGTGCCAGCAGGCTCGACAGCCCTGAAGCTTTCTTT.